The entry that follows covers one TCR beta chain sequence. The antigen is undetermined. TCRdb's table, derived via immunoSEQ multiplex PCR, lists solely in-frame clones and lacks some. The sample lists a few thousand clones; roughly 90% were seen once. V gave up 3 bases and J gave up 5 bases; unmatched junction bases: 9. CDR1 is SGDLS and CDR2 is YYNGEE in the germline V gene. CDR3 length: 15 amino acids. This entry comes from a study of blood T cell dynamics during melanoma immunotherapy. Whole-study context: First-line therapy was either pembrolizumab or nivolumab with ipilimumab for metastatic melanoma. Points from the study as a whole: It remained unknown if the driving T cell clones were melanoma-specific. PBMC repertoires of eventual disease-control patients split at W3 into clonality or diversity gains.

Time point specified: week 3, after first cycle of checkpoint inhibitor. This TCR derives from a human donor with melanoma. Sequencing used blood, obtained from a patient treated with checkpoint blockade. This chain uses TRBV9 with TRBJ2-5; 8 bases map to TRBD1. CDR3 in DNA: TGTGCCAGCAGCGACGGACACAGGGGGTCTGAGACCCAGTACTTC. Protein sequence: CASSDGHRGSETQYF.